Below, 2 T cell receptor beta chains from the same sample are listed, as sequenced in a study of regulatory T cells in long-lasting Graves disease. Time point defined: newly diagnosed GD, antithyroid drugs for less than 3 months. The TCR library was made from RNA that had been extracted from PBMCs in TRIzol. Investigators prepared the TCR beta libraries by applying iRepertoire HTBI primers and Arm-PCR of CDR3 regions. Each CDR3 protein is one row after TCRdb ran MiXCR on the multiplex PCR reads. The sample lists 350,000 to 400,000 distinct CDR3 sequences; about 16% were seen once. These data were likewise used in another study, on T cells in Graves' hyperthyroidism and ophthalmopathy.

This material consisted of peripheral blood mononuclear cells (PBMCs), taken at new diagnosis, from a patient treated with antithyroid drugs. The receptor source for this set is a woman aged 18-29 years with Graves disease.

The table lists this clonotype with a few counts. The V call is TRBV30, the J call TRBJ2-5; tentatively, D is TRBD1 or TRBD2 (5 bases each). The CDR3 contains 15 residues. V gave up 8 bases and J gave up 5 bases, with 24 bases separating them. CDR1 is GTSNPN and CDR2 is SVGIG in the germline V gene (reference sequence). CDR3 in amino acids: CAQTSRDLMCETQYF. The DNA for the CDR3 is TGTGCCCAGACCTCACGGGACCTTATGTGTGAGACCCAGTACTTC.

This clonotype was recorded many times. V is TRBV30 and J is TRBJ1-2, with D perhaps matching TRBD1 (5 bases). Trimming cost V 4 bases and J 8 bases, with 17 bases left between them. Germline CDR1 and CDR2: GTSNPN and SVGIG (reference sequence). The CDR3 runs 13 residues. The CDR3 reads CAWNRDDPPGYTF. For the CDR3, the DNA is TGTGCCTGGAACCGGGACGACCCGCCCGGCTACACCTTC.